This entry features one TCR beta chain sequence. Its target is unknown. TCRdb's copy holds only in-frame clones and misses some; the assay was immunoSEQ multiplex PCR. Of 67,000 or so clones listed, about 65% were seen once; the top ten hold over 4%. Germline assignment: CDR1 KGHSH and CDR2 LQKENI. The CDR3 has 13 residues. V lost 3 bases to trimming and J lost 4 bases, with 8 bases between them. The data are from a study of vaccination effects on CD4 cells after COVID-19. ViraFEST assay sequencing came after antigen-specific CD4+ T cells were expanded with viral peptide pools. An approximately ten-day culture period preceded the isolation of CD4+ T cells. The study found no prior SARS-CoV-2 infection in the vaccine recipients, who tested negative for nucleocapsid antibodies.

Sequenced material: CD4+ T cells from PBMCs cultured with HCoV-OC43 spike peptides, taken before COVID-19 vaccination. Subset: HCoV-OC43 spike overlapping peptide pool stimulation. This clonotype originated in a human donor who received a COVID-19 vaccine. The rearrangement uses TRBV18 and TRBJ2-3; D call uncertain. The CDR3 sequence is CASSPTRSDTQYF. Here the CDR3 DNA reads TGTGCCAGCTCACCCACTCGTTCAGATACGCAGTATTTT.